The 17 T cell receptor beta chains given below trace back to one sample, sequenced in a study of blood T cell repertoires in COVID-19. Clones were sequenced by immunoSEQ multiplex PCR, and TCRdb holds only the in-frame ones, with some missing. This table has about 290,000 clones, 85% to 90% appearing once. What was sequenced was peripheral blood. Receptors were obtained from a woman aged 25 to 39 with COVID-19, enrolled during active disease.

The DNA for the CDR3 is TGTGCCGCAAGAAGGCGGGGGGGCGAAGAGACCCAGTACTTC. Its protein is CAARRRGGEETQYF. The chain couples TRBV5-4 to TRBJ2-5; TRBD2 matches at 9 bases. V trimming: 10 bases; J trimming: 3 bases; junction bases outside the gene matches: 10. CDR3 length equals 14 residues. Germline V gene data show CDR1 as SGHNT and CDR2 as YYREEE (reference sequence).

The V and J genes are TRBV15 and TRBJ1-2, with a tentative D call TRBD1 (5 bases). Germline CDR1 LNHNV, CDR2 YYDKDF (reference sequence). Trimming shortened V by 0 bases and J by 11 bases, and 13 bases separated the two germline ends. The CDR3 spans 13 residues. CDR3 protein: CATSRDRTYPYTF. The DNA of the CDR3 is TGTGCCACCAGCAGAGATCGGACATACCCATACACCTTC.

The rearrangement uses TRBV14 and TRBJ1-2; D not resolved. The CDR3 is 14 amino acids. Germline V gene data show CDR1 as SGHDN and CDR2 as FVKESK. Trimming left V 6 bases short and J 5 bases short, with 16 bases between. The CDR3 nucleotides read TGTGCCAGCAGTCACGGGGATTCCCCTTATGGCTACACCTTC. As protein: CASSHGDSPYGYTF.

This chain uses TRBV5-1 with TRBJ2-7, with D possibly matching TRBD2 (5 bases). The CDR3 loop spans 14 amino acids. The germline gives CDR1 SGHRS, CDR2 YFSETQ. Trimming shortened V by 2 bases and J by 3 bases, and 12 bases separated the two germline ends. CDR3 bases: TGCGCCAGCAGCTTTGACGGACTTTACTACGAGCAGTACTTC. It encodes CASSFDGLYYEQYF.

The CDR3 region is CASSNGRENTYEQYF. In nucleotides, the CDR3 is TGTGCCAGCAGCAACGGTCGGGAGAACACCTACGAGCAGTACTTC. The chain couples TRBV7-9 to TRBJ2-7; TRBD2 might be the D (6 bases). This CDR3 comprises 15 residues. V lost 5 bases, J lost 2 bases, and 16 bases lay in between. Germline V lookup: CDR1 SEHNR, CDR2 FQNEAQ (reference sequence).

This clone was picked up one time. The chain recombines TRBV9 with TRBJ2-3; TRBD1 is a possible D gene (5 bases). V shed 4 bases and J shed 1 base, with 16 bases lying between them. Germline values: CDR1 SGDLS, CDR2 YYNGEE. The CDR3 runs 16 residues. The CDR3 nucleotides read TGTGCCAGCAGCTTACGGACATTGGGCGGCACAGATACGCAGTATTTT. Amino acids: CASSLRTLGGTDTQYF.

This chain joins TRBV21-1 and TRBJ2-7; TRBD2, the table's D call, lacks a check against the DNA. TRBV21-1 is described as a pseudogene. This CDR3 spans 14 amino acids. The CDR3 loop reads CASSRGGELYEQYF. In nucleotides, the CDR3 is TGTGCCAGCAGCCGCGGGGGGGAGCTCTACGAGCAGTACTTC.

The genes are TRBV5-1 and TRBJ1-1; D remains ambiguous. CDR1 is SGHRS, CDR2 YFSETQ, per germline. Trimming removed 1 base from V and 7 bases from J, with 14 bases in between. The CDR3 spans 14 residues. As DNA, the CDR3 is TGCGCCAGCAGCTTGTCTACGCTTCCCGGTGAAGCTTTCTTT. Its protein product is CASSLSTLPGEAFF.

The chain couples TRBV19 to TRBJ2-4, with TRBD1 matching 10 bases. J lost 10 bases, V lost 5 bases, and 11 bases had no gene match. The CDR3 consists of 15 residues. The germline V gene has CDR1 LNHDA and CDR2 SQIVND (reference sequence). The CDR3 sequence is CASSRLIGTGDIQYF. CDR3 coding DNA: TGTGCCAGTAGTCGCCTGATCGGGACAGGGGATATTCAGTACTTC.

The gene calls are TRBV14 and TRBJ2-1, with unresolved D. The CDR3 spans 12 residues. In germline, CDR1 is SGHDN, CDR2 FVKESK. Between the trimmed V and J ends, which lost 4 bases and 6 bases, there was a span of 7 bases. The CDR3 DNA reads as TGTGCCAGCAGCCCGACTGTCAATGAGCAGTTCTTC. Translated: CASSPTVNEQFF.

V is TRBV6-1 and J is TRBJ1-2; D gene ambiguous. The V and J ends lost 2 bases and 0 bases respectively, with 10 bases between them. The CDR3 spans 15 residues. The germline V gene encodes CDR1 MNHNS and CDR2 SASEGT. In DNA form, the CDR3 reads TGTGCCAGCAGTGAATTGGCCTTTACTAACTATGGCTACACCTTC. Residues: CASSELAFTNYGYTF.

This chain links TRBV18 with TRBJ1-2, with TRBD1 identical over 9 bases. Germline V gene data show CDR1 as KGHSH and CDR2 as LQKENI. With 4 bases clipped from V and 6 bases from J, the junction kept 6 bases outside the gene matches. The CDR3 totals 14 residues. Here the CDR3 reads CASSQDRGVNGYTF. CDR3 bases: TGTGCCAGCTCACAGGACAGGGGTGTAAATGGCTACACCTTC.

The chain recombines TRBV6-4 with TRBJ1-2; D gene uncertain. CDR1 MRHNA and CDR2 SNTAGT come from the germline V gene. The ends were cut back, 4 bases at V and 5 bases at J, with 17 bases in the middle. The CDR3 consists of 15 residues. CDR3 sequence: CASSASGLALYGYTF. CDR3 coding DNA: TGTGCCAGCAGTGCCTCGGGCCTAGCTCTATATGGCTACACCTTC.

The chain employs TRBV6-5 and TRBJ2-2, with TRBD1 matching 9 bases. Germline values: CDR1 MNHEY, CDR2 SVGAGI. This CDR3 spans 15 amino acids. Trimming took 8 bases from V and 0 from J; bases not matched to a gene: 4. DNA for the CDR3: TGTGCCAGCCTGAGGGACAGGGCGAACACCGGGGAGCTGTTTTTT. Translation gives CASLRDRANTGELFF.

The rearrangement uses TRBV13 and TRBJ2-1; no clear D gene. Trimming pared 4 bases from V and 7 bases from J, leaving 11 bases between. From germline, CDR1 is PRHDT and CDR2 FYEKMQ (reference sequence). The CDR3 is made up of 13 amino acids. The DNA for the CDR3 is TGTGCCAGCAGCTATTGGGCAGTTAATGAGCAGTTCTTC. Translating gives CASSYWAVNEQFF.

The V and J genes are TRBV27 and TRBJ1-6; D not certain. The V gene lost 0 bases and the J gene lost 14 bases, with 11 bases spanning the gap. The CDR3 sequence is 13 residues long. Germline assignment: CDR1 MNHEY and CDR2 SMNVEV (reference sequence). Written as DNA, the CDR3 is TGTGCCAGCAGTTTATCGAGCCCTGTCTCCCTCCACTTT. Its translation: CASSLSSPVSLHF.

The chain uses TRBV12-3 or TRBV12-4 and TRBJ1-2; no reliable D call. The CDR3 has 13 amino acids. Trimming removed 1 base at V and 8 bases at J, with 11 bases between. This CDR3 is CASSLGGQGGYTF. In DNA form, the CDR3 reads TGTGCCAGCAGTTTAGGAGGGCAAGGGGGCTACACCTTC.